The 9 T cell receptor beta chains reported below all come from one sample, sequenced in a study of OX40 agonist ivuxolimab in advanced cancers. The repertoire was sequenced with immunoSEQ multiplex PCR; TCRdb's copy has only in-frame clones and lacks some. The data hold about 100,000 clones, with under 95% observed a single time. Sequences were derived from CD4+ or CD8+ T cells sorted from blood, sampled in a trial of the OX40 agonist ivuxolimab. The receptors stem from an adult with an advanced solid tumor such as melanoma, head and neck, liver or kidney cancer.

The rearrangement joins TRBV19 to TRBJ1-2; 7 bases fit TRBD1. The CDR3 runs 14 residues. V trimming: 1 base; J trimming: 4 bases; junction bases outside the gene matches: 3. Germline CDR1 is LNHDA and CDR2 is SQIVND (reference sequence). CDR3 DNA sequence: TGTGCCAGTAGTATAGCCGAGGGGGCCTATGGCTACACCTTC. Protein sequence: CASSIAEGAYGYTF. The full variable domain, completed using reference TRBV19 and TRBJ1-2, is DGGITQSPKYLFRKEGQNVTLSCEQNLNHDAMYWYRQDPGQGLRLIYYSQIVNDFQKGDIAEGYSVSREKKESFPLTVTSAQKNPTAFYLCASSIAEGAYGYTFGSGTRLTVV.

The rearrangement joins TRBV11-2 to TRBJ2-3; the D is unclear. From germline, CDR1 is SGHAT and CDR2 FQNNGV. Trimming removed 0 bases at V and 1 base at J, with 14 bases between. This CDR3 comprises 17 residues. CDR3 nucleotide sequence: TGTGCCAGCAGCTTAGACGAACAGTCTGTTGGCACAGATACGCAGTATTTT. It yields the protein CASSLDEQSVGTDTQYF.

The chain is built from TRBV5-1 and TRBJ2-2, with D uncertain. The length of the CDR3 is 15 residues. V shed 0 bases and J shed 6 bases, with 12 bases lying between them. CDR1 SGHRS and CDR2 YFSETQ come from the germline V gene. The CDR3 sequence is CASSLGAEDSGELFF. The CDR3 nucleotides read TGCGCCAGCAGCTTGGGGGCCGAGGATTCCGGGGAGCTGTTTTTT.

The rearrangement links TRBV5-4 to TRBJ1-6, with D possibly being TRBD1 (6 bases). V was shortened by 4 bases and J by 14 bases, with 13 bases between the two germline ends. Germline assignment: CDR1 SGHNT and CDR2 YYREEE (reference sequence). The CDR3 runs 12 residues. In nucleotides, the CDR3 is TGTGCCAGCAGCACGGACAGTCCGACCCTCCACTTT. Its protein product is CASSTDSPTLHF.

The chain joins TRBV5-1 to TRBJ1-1; possibly TRBD1 for D (5 bases). In germline, CDR1 is SGHRS, CDR2 YFSETQ. The V end was cut by 1 base, the J end by 3 bases, with 7 bases between. CDR3 size: 13 residues. The CDR3 is CASSLNRYTEAFF. The CDR3 region has the DNA TGCGCCAGCAGCTTGAACAGGTACACTGAAGCTTTCTTT.

This rearrangement joins TRBV10-3 to TRBJ2-1; 13 bases are shared with TRBD2. This CDR3 has 16 residues. V gave up 2 bases and J gave up 7 bases; unmatched junction bases: 5. CDR1 ENHRY and CDR2 SYGVKD come from the germline V gene. As DNA, the CDR3 is TGTGCCATCAGTGAGCGGACTAGCGGGAGTATAAATGAGCAGTTCTTC. It is translated as CAISERTSGSINEQFF.

The chain employs TRBV6-5 and TRBJ2-5; maybe TRBD2 (5 bases). The CDR3 loop spans 14 amino acids. V was clipped by 2 bases and J by 4 bases, with 11 bases between them. CDR1 MNHEY and CDR2 SVGAGI come from the germline V gene. CDR3 in DNA: TGTGCCAGCAGTTACAGAGGGTTCGCAGAGACCCAGTACTTC. Translating it yields CASSYRGFAETQYF.

This chain links TRBV6-5 with TRBJ1-6; D gene unclear. The V end was cut by 6 bases, the J end by 10 bases, with 22 bases between. The CDR3 sequence is 16 residues long. The V gene's germline CDR1 is MNHEY and CDR2 SVGAGI. CDR3 bases: TGTGCCAGCAGCTACACTAAGACCTCAATCCTATCACCCCTCCACTTT. This codes for CASSYTKTSILSPLHF.

This clone was detected only once. This chain uses TRBV5-6 with TRBJ2-1, with 9 positions matching TRBD1. The J segment lost 1 base and the V segment lost 2 bases, leaving 1 base of the junction unmatched. Germline V gene sequence: CDR1 SGHDT, CDR2 YYEEEE. The CDR3 has 15 amino acids. This chain's CDR3 is CASSFGTGSYNEQFF. The CDR3 DNA reads as TGTGCCAGCAGCTTTGGGACAGGGTCCTACAATGAGCAGTTCTTC.